Following are 8 T cell receptor beta chains from one sample sequenced in a study of control samples from healthy donors and cancer patients. Profiling relied on immunoSEQ multiplex PCR, and the TCRdb table lists in-frame clones only, not all of them. Among about 160,000 clones listed, roughly 95% were seen once. Sequencing was carried out using blood. These receptors were collected from a woman aged 25-40 years in good health.

The chain joins TRBV24-1 to TRBJ2-3, with D possibly TRBD1 on 5 matching bases. V dropped 7 bases and J dropped 0 bases, with 19 bases sitting between them. Germline V CDR1 and CDR2: KGHDR, SFDVKD. The CDR3 sequence is 17 residues long. Here the CDR3 reads CATRQNGAGPSTDTQYF. The CDR3 DNA reads as TGTGCCACCAGGCAAAATGGGGCAGGTCCTAGCACAGATACGCAGTATTTT.

V usage is TRBV28 and J usage is TRBJ1-6; 7 bases fit TRBD1. J gave up 7 bases and V 2 bases, and 2 bases lay outside the gene matches. CDR1 is MDHEN, CDR2 SYDVKM, per germline. The CDR3 contains 14 residues. CDR3 sequence (DNA): TGTGCCAGCAGTTTAAGGGGGCTGAATTCACCCCTCCACTTT. Translating gives CASSLRGLNSPLHF.

The chain combines TRBV24-1 with TRBJ2-1; D uncertain. The CDR3 has 12 residues. The germline V gene has CDR1 KGHDR and CDR2 SFDVKD. The ends were cut back, 0 bases at V and 7 bases at J, with 3 bases in the middle. The CDR3, as DNA: TGTGCCACCAGTGATTTGTGGAATGAGCAGTTCTTC. Its translation is CATSDLWNEQFF.

The rearrangement uses TRBV7-8 and TRBJ1-1; TRBD1 matches 7 bases. CDR1 and CDR2 from the germline V gene are SGHVS and FQNEAQ. This CDR3 spans 16 amino acids. V dropped 4 bases and J dropped 6; count of bases not matched to a gene: 14. CDR3 loop: CASSSDAGQVKPEAFF. The CDR3 nucleotides are TGTGCCAGCAGCTCAGACGCCGGACAGGTCAAACCTGAAGCTTTCTTT.

This chain joins TRBV14 and TRBJ2-1; TRBD2 aligns across 8 bases. The CDR3 is made up of 15 amino acids. V shed 1 base, J shed 7 bases, and the junction held 6 bases outside the gene matches. Germline lookup yields CDR1 SGHDN and CDR2 FVKESK. This CDR3 is CASSQGRGVRNEQFF. The CDR3 bases are TGTGCCAGCAGCCAAGGGCGGGGGGTTAGAAATGAGCAGTTCTTC. Based on the CDR3 plus reference TRBV14 and TRBJ2-1, the full variable domain is EAGVTQFPSHSVIEKGQTVTLRCDPISGHDNLYWYRRVMGKEIKFLLHFVKESKQDESGMPNNRFLAERTGGTYSTLKVQPAELEDSGVYFCASSQGRGVRNEQFFGPGTRLTVL.

There are a few counts of this clone. This chain uses TRBV18 with TRBJ1-1; D gene unclear. Between the trimmed V and J ends, which lost 3 bases and 1 base, there was a span of 18 bases. The germline CDR1 and CDR2 sequences are KGHSH and LQKENI. The CDR3 is 17 amino acids. The CDR3 region has the DNA TGTGCCAGCTCACCCCTCCCCCTCGACGGGCCGAACACTGAAGCTTTCTTT. This translates into CASSPLPLDGPNTEAFF.

The rearrangement joins TRBV11-2 to TRBJ2-5; a possible D gene is TRBD1 (6 bases). This CDR3 comprises 14 residues. Trimming cost V 3 bases and J 2 bases, with 10 bases left between them. Per germline, CDR1 SGHAT and CDR2 FQNNGV. The CDR3 coding sequence is TGTGCCAGCAGCTTTGGACAGCCTCAAGAGACCCAGTACTTC. It yields the protein CASSFGQPQETQYF.

The chain uses TRBV3-1 (or the pseudogene TRBV3-2) and TRBJ1-6; D is perhaps TRBD1 (5 bases). CDR1 is LGHDT, CDR2 YNNKEL, per germline (reference sequence). This CDR3 spans 12 amino acids. Trimming took off 4 bases at V and 9 bases at J, with 7 bases between the two ends. The CDR3 is CASSPGSSPLHF. CDR3 nucleotide sequence: TGTGCCAGCAGCCCAGGGTCTTCACCCCTCCACTTT.